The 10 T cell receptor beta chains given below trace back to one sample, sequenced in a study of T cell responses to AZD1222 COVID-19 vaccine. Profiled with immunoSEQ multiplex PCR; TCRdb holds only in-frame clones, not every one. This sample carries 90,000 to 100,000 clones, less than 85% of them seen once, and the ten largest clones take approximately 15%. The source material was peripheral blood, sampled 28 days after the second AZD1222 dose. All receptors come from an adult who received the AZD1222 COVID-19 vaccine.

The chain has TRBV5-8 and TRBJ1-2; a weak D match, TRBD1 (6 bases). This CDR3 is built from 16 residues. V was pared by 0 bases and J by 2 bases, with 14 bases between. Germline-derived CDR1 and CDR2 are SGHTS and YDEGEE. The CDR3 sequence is CASSLEFFQGNYGYTF. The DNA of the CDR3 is TGTGCCAGCAGCTTGGAGTTTTTTCAGGGGAACTATGGCTACACCTTC.

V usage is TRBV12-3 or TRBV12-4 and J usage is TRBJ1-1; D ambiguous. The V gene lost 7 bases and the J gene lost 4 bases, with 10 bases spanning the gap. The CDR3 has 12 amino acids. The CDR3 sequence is CASTSGGTEAFF. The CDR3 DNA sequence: TGTGCCAGCACCTCCGGCGGCACTGAAGCTTTCTTT.

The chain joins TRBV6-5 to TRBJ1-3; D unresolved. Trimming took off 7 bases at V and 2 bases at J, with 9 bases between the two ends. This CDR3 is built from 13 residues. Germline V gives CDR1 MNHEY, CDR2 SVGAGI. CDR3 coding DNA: TGTGCCAGCATGTTGGGTGCTGGAAACACCATATATTTT. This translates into CASMLGAGNTIYF.

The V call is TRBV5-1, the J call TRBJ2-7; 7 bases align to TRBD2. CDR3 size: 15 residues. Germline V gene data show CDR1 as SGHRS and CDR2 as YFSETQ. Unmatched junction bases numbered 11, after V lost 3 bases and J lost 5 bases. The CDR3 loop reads CASSSGGRQFDEQYF. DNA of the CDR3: TGCGCCAGCAGCTCAGGCGGGAGACAGTTTGACGAGCAGTACTTC.

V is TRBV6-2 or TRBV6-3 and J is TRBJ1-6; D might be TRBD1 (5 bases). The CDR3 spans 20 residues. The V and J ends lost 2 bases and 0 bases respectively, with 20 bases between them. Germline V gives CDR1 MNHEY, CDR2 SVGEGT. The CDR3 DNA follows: TGTGCCAGCAGTTACCCTCCAGGAGGGGTACGTATCTCCTATAATTCACCCCTCCACTTT. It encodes CASSYPPGGVRISYNSPLHF.

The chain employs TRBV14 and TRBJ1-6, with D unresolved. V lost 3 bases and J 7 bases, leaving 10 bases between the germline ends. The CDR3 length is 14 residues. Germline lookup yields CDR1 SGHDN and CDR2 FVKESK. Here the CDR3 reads CASSHTTNNSPLHF. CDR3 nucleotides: TGTGCCAGCAGCCATACAACAAACAATTCACCCCTCCACTTT.

CDR3 residues: CASSKSSGTRDVGYTF. In nucleotides, the CDR3 is TGTGCCAGTAGTAAATCATCGGGTACTCGGGACGTCGGCTACACCTTC. J is TRBJ1-2 and V is TRBV19; D is perhaps TRBD1 (5 bases). Germline CDR1 and CDR2: LNHDA and SQIVND (reference sequence). CDR3 length: 16 amino acids. Trimming took off 4 bases at V and 8 bases at J, with 23 bases between the two ends.

The CDR3 DNA reads TGTGCCAGCAGCCCGAGGGACGGATTCTCCTACAATGAGCAGTTCTTC. Amino acids: CASSPRDGFSYNEQFF. This sequence joins TRBV7-6 and TRBJ2-1; tentatively, D is TRBD1 or TRBD2 (5 bases each). Germline CDR1 and CDR2: SGHVS and FNYEAQ. The length of the CDR3 is 16 residues. Trimming left V 5 bases short and J 0 bases short, with 14 bases between.

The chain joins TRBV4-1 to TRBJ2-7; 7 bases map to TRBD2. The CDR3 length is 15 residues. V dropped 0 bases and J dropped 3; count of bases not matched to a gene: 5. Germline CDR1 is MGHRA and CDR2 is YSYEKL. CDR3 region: CASSQETGGSYEQYF. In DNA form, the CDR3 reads TGCGCCAGCAGCCAAGAAACGGGGGGTAGCTACGAGCAGTACTTC.

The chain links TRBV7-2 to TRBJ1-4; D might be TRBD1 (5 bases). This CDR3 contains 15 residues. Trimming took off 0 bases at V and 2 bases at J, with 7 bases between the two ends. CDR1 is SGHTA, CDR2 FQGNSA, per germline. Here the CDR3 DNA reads TGTGCCAGCAGCTTAGCCGGGACTACTAATGAAAAACTGTTTTTT. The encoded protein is CASSLAGTTNEKLFF.